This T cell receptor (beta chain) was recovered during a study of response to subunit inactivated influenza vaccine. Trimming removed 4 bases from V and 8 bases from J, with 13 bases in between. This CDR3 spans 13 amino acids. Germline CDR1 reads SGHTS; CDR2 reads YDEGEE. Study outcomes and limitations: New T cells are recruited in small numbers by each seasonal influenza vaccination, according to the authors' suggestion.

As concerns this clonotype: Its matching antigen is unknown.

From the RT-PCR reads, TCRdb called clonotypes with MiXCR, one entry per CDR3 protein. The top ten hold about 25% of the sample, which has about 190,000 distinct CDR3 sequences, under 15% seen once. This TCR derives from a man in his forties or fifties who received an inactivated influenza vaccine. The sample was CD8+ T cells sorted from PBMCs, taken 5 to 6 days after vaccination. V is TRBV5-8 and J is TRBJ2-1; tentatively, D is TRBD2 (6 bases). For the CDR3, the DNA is TGTGCCAGCAGCGGGGGACTCTTGGATGAGCAGTTCTTC. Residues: CASSGGLLDEQFF.